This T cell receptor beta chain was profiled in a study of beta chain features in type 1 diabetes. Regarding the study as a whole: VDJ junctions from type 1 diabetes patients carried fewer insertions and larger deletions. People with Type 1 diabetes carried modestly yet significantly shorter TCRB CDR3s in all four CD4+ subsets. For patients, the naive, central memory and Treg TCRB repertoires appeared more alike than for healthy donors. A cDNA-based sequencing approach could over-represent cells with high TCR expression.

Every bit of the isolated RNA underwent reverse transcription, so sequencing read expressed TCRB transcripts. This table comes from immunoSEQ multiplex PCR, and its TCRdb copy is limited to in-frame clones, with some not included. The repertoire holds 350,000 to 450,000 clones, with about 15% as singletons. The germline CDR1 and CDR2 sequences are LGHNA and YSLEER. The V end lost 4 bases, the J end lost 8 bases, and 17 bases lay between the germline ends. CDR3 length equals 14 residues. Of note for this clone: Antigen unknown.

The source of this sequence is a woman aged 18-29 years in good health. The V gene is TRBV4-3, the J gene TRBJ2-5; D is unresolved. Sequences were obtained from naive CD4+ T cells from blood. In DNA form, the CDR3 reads TGCGCCAGCAGCCGATCCCGAACCACCAGTACCCAGTACTTC. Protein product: CASSRSRTTSTQYF.